Each of the 8 T cell receptor beta chains below was sequenced from the same sample in a study of regulatory T cells. Amplification used 52 TRBV primers and 13 TRBJ primers. Clones were read by immunoSEQ multiplex PCR, and TCRdb kept only the in-frame ones, dropping some. Of some 38,000 clones listed, 75% to 90% are singletons. The antigens for these receptors are not known. Study results and limitations: In CD3G-deficient patients, conventional CD4+ T cells were enriched for hydrophobic CDR3 residues at positions 6 and 7.

Sequenced sample: conventional CD4+ T cells sorted from blood. These receptors all come from a person aged 18 to 35 with CD3G deficiency.

This rearrangement joins TRBV19 to TRBJ2-2; D remains ambiguous. CDR1 is LNHDA, CDR2 SQIVND, per germline (reference sequence). Trimming cost V 3 bases and J 4 bases, with 12 bases left between them. CDR3 size: 15 residues. The chain's CDR3 is CASSITVSGTGELFF. CDR3 bases: TGTGCCAGTAGTATCACGGTCTCGGGCACCGGGGAGCTGTTTTTT.

This chain joins TRBV4-1 and TRBJ1-2; D is unclear. V was cut by 3 bases and J by 8 bases, with 16 bases left in between. The CDR3 is 14 amino acids. The germline V gene encodes CDR1 MGHRA and CDR2 YSYEKL. The CDR3 bases are TGCGCCAGCAGCCATCTCGGGCTTATGGGGGGCTACACCTTC. Translating it yields CASSHLGLMGGYTF.

This clone was observed a single time. This chain uses TRBV5-1 with TRBJ2-2, with a possible D match to TRBD1 (6 bases). Deletions cut 1 base from V and 6 bases from J, with 13 bases between. Germline CDR1 reads SGHRS; CDR2 reads YFSETQ. The CDR3 has 15 residues. This CDR3 is CASSLTGQHAGELFF. CDR3 nucleotide sequence: TGCGCCAGCAGCTTGACGGGACAACACGCCGGGGAGCTGTTTTTT.

The V and J genes are TRBV6-6 and TRBJ1-2; no reliable D call. This CDR3 spans 13 amino acids. Germline V gene lookup returns CDR1 MNHNY and CDR2 SVGAGI (reference sequence). Trimming took off 7 bases at V and 9 bases at J, with 18 bases between the two ends. The CDR3 spells CASTPTPRESYTF. CDR3 DNA sequence: TGTGCCAGCACCCCGACCCCCCGGGAAAGCTACACCTTC.

The rearrangement joins TRBV12-2 to TRBJ1-4. TRBV12-2 is assigned pseudogene status. The CDR3 is 15 residues long. The chain's CDR3 is CASRLEVREREKLFF. The CDR3 DNA sequence: TGTGCAAGTCGCTTAGAGGTCAGGGAGCGTGAAAAACTGTTTTTT.

The V call is TRBV11-2, the J call TRBJ2-2; D not resolved. The CDR3 totals 13 residues. Germline V gene lookup returns CDR1 SGHAT and CDR2 FQNNGV. Trimming shortened V by 2 bases and J by 8 bases, and 9 bases separated the two germline ends. The CDR3 is CASSLFGGGELFF. CDR3 DNA sequence: TGTGCCAGCAGCTTATTCGGTGGGGGGGAGCTGTTTTTT.

This chain connects TRBV19 to TRBJ1-5, with 9 bases lining up with TRBD1. There are 13 residues in the CDR3. Trimming removed 5 bases from V and 5 bases from J; junction bases left unmatched: 1. CDR1 LNHDA and CDR2 SQIVND come from the germline V gene (reference sequence). The CDR3 nucleotides are TGTGCCAGTAGTGGGACAGGGTATCAGCCCCAGCATTTT. Protein sequence: CASSGTGYQPQHF.

The chain carries TRBV18 and TRBJ2-1, with D possibly TRBD2 on 5 matching bases. Germline V gene data show CDR1 as KGHSH and CDR2 as LQKENI. V was cut by 3 bases and J by 8 bases, with 11 bases left in between. CDR3 length: 13 amino acids. DNA of the CDR3: TGTGCCAGCTCACCTCAAGAGAGGGATGAGCAGTTCTTC. Its translation: CASSPQERDEQFF.